These 30 T cell receptor beta chains share one sample of origin, sequenced in a study of OX40 agonist ivuxolimab in advanced cancers. Using immunoSEQ multiplex PCR, the repertoire was profiled, and TCRdb retains in-frame clones only, with some absent. The sample shows 30,000 to 40,000 clones, roughly nine tenths of them seen only once. The sequences come from CD4+ or CD8+ T cells sorted from blood, collected in a trial of the OX40 agonist ivuxolimab. All receptors come from an adult with an advanced solid tumor such as melanoma, head and neck, liver or kidney cancer.

The chain employs TRBV4-1 and TRBJ2-3, with D possibly being TRBD1 or TRBD2 (7 bases each). Germline V gene lookup returns CDR1 MGHRA and CDR2 YSYEKL. Trimming stripped 4 bases from V and 5 bases from J, with 16 bases between. The CDR3 spans 15 residues. The CDR3 sequence: CASSPGGGGGDTQYF. The DNA for the CDR3 is TGCGCCAGCAGCCCCGGGGGAGGGGGCGGAGATACGCAGTATTTT.

The chain links TRBV6-6 to TRBJ1-3; 7 nucleotides agree with TRBD1. Per germline, CDR1 MNHNY and CDR2 SVGAGI (reference sequence). This CDR3 has 14 residues. With V trimmed by 6 bases and J by 4 bases, 6 bases remained unmatched. The CDR3 coding sequence is TGTGCCAGCAGCAACACAGGGGTCGGAAACACCATATATTTT. Translating it yields CASSNTGVGNTIYF.

This chain connects TRBV5-5 to TRBJ2-3; D is ambiguous. The CDR3 runs to 12 residues. The germline CDR1 and CDR2 sequences are SGHKS and YYEKEE (reference sequence). The ends were cut back, 0 bases at V and 4 bases at J, with 3 bases in the middle. Here the CDR3 reads CASSLDPDTQYF. CDR3 nucleotides: TGTGCCAGCAGCTTGGATCCAGATACGCAGTATTTT.

This chain joins TRBV10-1 and TRBJ2-2; TRBD2 aligns across 7 bases. V gave up 0 bases and J gave up 8 bases; unmatched junction bases: 3. The CDR3 consists of 14 residues. CDR1 and CDR2 (germline): WNHNN, SYGVQD (reference sequence). This chain's CDR3 is CASSESGGSGELFF. The CDR3 DNA reads TGCGCCAGCAGTGAGTCGGGCGGGAGTGGGGAGCTGTTTTTT.

The chain uses TRBV29-1 and TRBJ2-7; D is undetermined. V was shortened by 4 bases and J by 0 bases, with 4 bases between the two germline ends. CDR3 length: 11 amino acids. Germline CDR1 is SQVTM and CDR2 is ANQGSEA. The CDR3 DNA reads TGCAGCGTTGGTCTCTCCTACGAGCAGTACTTC. It specifies CSVGLSYEQYF.

This chain connects TRBV19 to TRBJ1-2; perhaps TRBD1 as D (5 bases). The CDR3 runs to 13 residues. Germline CDR1 reads LNHDA; CDR2 reads SQIVND (reference sequence). Trimming left V 2 bases short and J 3 bases short, with 7 bases between. CDR3 sequence: CASSITRDYGYTF. In nucleotides, the CDR3 is TGTGCCAGTAGTATAACCAGGGACTATGGCTACACCTTC.

The chain recombines TRBV4-1 with TRBJ2-5; D ambiguous. The germline V and J ends were trimmed by 2 bases and 3 bases, with 16 bases remaining between them. The CDR3 sequence is 16 residues long. Germline CDR1 and CDR2: MGHRA and YSYEKL. The CDR3 DNA reads as TGCGCCAGCAGCCAAAAGGCGGCGGATCTCGAAGAGACCCAGTACTTC. Its protein product is CASSQKAADLEETQYF.

The rearrangement joins TRBV11-2 to TRBJ2-1; 10 bases fit TRBD2. J gave up 7 bases and V 2 bases, and 5 bases lay outside the gene matches. CDR3 size: 15 residues. Per germline, CDR1 SGHAT and CDR2 FQNNGV. In DNA form, the CDR3 reads TGTGCCAGCAGCTTATCAGCGGGAGGGGTAAATGAGCAGTTCTTC. Translated, it gives CASSLSAGGVNEQFF.

The chain is built from TRBV19 and TRBJ1-1, with D possibly TRBD1 on 5 matching bases. This CDR3 contains 14 residues. Germline loops: CDR1 LNHDA, CDR2 SQIVND (reference sequence). V was shortened by 3 bases and J by 4 bases, with 12 bases between the two germline ends. CDR3 region: CASSMYQGGTEAFF. For the CDR3, the DNA is TGTGCCAGTAGTATGTATCAGGGAGGCACTGAAGCTTTCTTT.

The chain joins TRBV6-6 to TRBJ1-2; the match to TRBD1 covers 9 bases. Losses at the gene ends were 7 bases for V and 7 bases for J; bases not matched to a gene: 10. Germline CDR1 and CDR2: MNHNY and SVGAGI (reference sequence). The CDR3 loop spans 14 amino acids. The CDR3 region is CASTRGTGRGGYTF. In DNA, the CDR3 is TGTGCCAGCACCAGGGGGACAGGGAGGGGTGGCTACACCTTC.

V is TRBV7-9 and J is TRBJ2-7; 10 bases fit TRBD2. Germline CDR1 is SEHNR and CDR2 is FQNEAQ (reference sequence). CDR3 length: 19 amino acids. The ends lost 4 bases at V and 4 bases at J; junction bases unmatched: 19. The chain's CDR3 is CASSSTGTHTGTSVYEQYF. CDR3 DNA: TGTGCCAGCAGCTCCACCGGGACGCATACCGGGACTAGCGTTTACGAGCAGTACTTC.

The chain employs TRBV27 and TRBJ2-3; TRBD2 is a possible D gene (6 bases). Trimming pared 8 bases from V and 4 bases from J, leaving 10 bases between. Per germline, CDR1 MNHEY and CDR2 SMNVEV (reference sequence). CDR3 length: 12 amino acids. CDR3 in amino acids: CASGGFSDTQYF. The CDR3 DNA reads TGTGCCAGCGGAGGGTTCTCAGATACGCAGTATTTT.

The chain uses TRBV5-1 and TRBJ2-7; TRBD2 agrees at 7 bases. This CDR3 is 14 amino acids long. CDR1 and CDR2 from the germline V gene are SGHRS and YFSETQ. V gave up 0 bases and J gave up 4 bases; unmatched junction bases: 4. Here the CDR3 DNA reads TGCGCCAGCAGCTTGGGCGGGGGTGGATACGAGCAGTACTTC. This codes for CASSLGGGGYEQYF.

The rearrangement links TRBV27 to TRBJ1-5; D remains unclear. Trimming removed 3 bases from V and 0 bases from J, with 9 bases in between. The CDR3 is 15 residues long. Per the germline V gene, CDR1 is MNHEY and CDR2 is SMNVEV (reference sequence). The CDR3 sequence: CASSFGGNSNQPQHF. Written as DNA, the CDR3 is TGTGCCAGCAGTTTTGGAGGGAATAGCAATCAGCCCCAGCATTTT.

V gene TRBV5-5 combines with J gene TRBJ1-5, with a possible D match to TRBD1 (6 bases). Trimming shortened V by 0 bases and J by 4 bases, and 11 bases separated the two germline ends. Germline V lookup: CDR1 SGHKS, CDR2 YYEKEE (reference sequence). The CDR3 is 15 residues long. CDR3 region: CASSLGRTENQPQHF. Here the CDR3 DNA reads TGTGCCAGCAGCTTGGGACGGACAGAAAATCAGCCCCAGCATTTT.

The chain employs TRBV18 and TRBJ2-5; D might be TRBD1 or TRBD2, each matching 5 bases. The ends were cut back, 6 bases at V and 2 bases at J, with 13 bases in the middle. CDR3 length: 14 amino acids. Per the germline V gene, CDR1 is KGHSH and CDR2 is LQKENI. CDR3 DNA sequence: TGTGCCAGCTCCCCTAGCCAGGGACAAGAGACCCAGTACTTC. Amino acids: CASSPSQGQETQYF.

This clone appeared a single time. The V call is TRBV5-1, the J call TRBJ1-2; perhaps TRBD1 as D (5 bases). V shed 4 bases and J shed 6 bases, with 10 bases lying between them. CDR1 is SGHRS, CDR2 YFSETQ, per germline. The CDR3 is made up of 12 amino acids. The CDR3 DNA follows: TGCGCCAGCAGCCTTGGGGGAGATGGCTACACCTTC. It translates to CASSLGGDGYTF.

The gene calls are TRBV6-5 and TRBJ2-7; D gene ambiguous. CDR3 length equals 14 residues. Trimming pared 5 bases from V and 2 bases from J, leaving 13 bases between. Per germline, CDR1 MNHEY and CDR2 SVGAGI. The DNA for the CDR3 is TGTGCCAGCAGTCTTACAGCACAGCCCTACGAGCAGTACTTC. Its protein product is CASSLTAQPYEQYF.

The rearrangement joins TRBV11-2 to TRBJ2-1; 8 positions match TRBD2. The germline V gene encodes CDR1 SGHAT and CDR2 FQNNGV. V gave up 5 bases and J gave up 4 bases; unmatched junction bases: 10. The CDR3 length is 16 residues. The DNA for the CDR3 is TGTGCCAGCAGCCCCCCCAGCGGGAGAAGGTACAATGAGCAGTTCTTC. As protein: CASSPPSGRRYNEQFF.

The chain carries TRBV11-3 and TRBJ2-7; TRBD1 might be the D (7 bases). V was clipped by 1 base and J by 5 bases, with 12 bases between them. This CDR3 is built from 14 residues. Germline assignment: CDR1 SGHNT and CDR2 YENEEA. The CDR3 sequence: CASSLGRGQDEQYF. The CDR3 nucleotides are TGTGCCAGCAGCTTAGGGAGGGGGCAAGACGAGCAGTACTTC.

The chain has TRBV6-6 and TRBJ2-1; TRBD2 aligns across 7 bases. This CDR3 region has 15 residues. With 7 bases clipped from V and 4 bases from J, the junction kept 10 bases outside the gene matches. CDR1 and CDR2 (germline): MNHNY, SVGAGI (reference sequence). DNA of the CDR3: TGTGCCAGCACCCTTCGGCTAGCGGTATACAATGAGCAGTTCTTC. Encoded protein: CASTLRLAVYNEQFF.

The J gene is TRBJ2-7, the V gene TRBV6-1; TRBD1 aligns across 8 bases. The CDR3 sequence is 15 residues long. Germline V gene lookup returns CDR1 MNHNS and CDR2 SASEGT. The V and J ends lost 5 bases and 3 bases, in that order; junction bases with no gene match: 9. In nucleotides, the CDR3 is TGTGCCAGCAGTCTAGGGGCAGGGGGCGGCTACGAGCAGTACTTC. Amino acid sequence: CASSLGAGGGYEQYF.

The chain is built from TRBV19 and TRBJ2-7; D unresolved. The V gene's germline CDR1 is LNHDA and CDR2 SQIVND (reference sequence). There are 14 residues in the CDR3. The V and J ends lost 5 bases and 2 bases respectively, with 13 bases between them. CDR3 protein: CASSPLKGPYEQYF. In nucleotides, the CDR3 is TGTGCCAGTAGTCCTCTAAAAGGTCCCTACGAGCAGTACTTC.

This chain connects TRBV30 to TRBJ2-7; tentatively, D is TRBD2 (5 bases). V was clipped by 6 bases and J by 6 bases, with 15 bases between them. This CDR3 contains 12 residues. CDR1 is GTSNPN and CDR2 is SVGIG in the germline V gene (reference sequence). DNA of the CDR3: TGTGCCTGCTCTTCAGGAGGAAGCGAGCAGTACTTC. This translates into CACSSGGSEQYF.

The V and J genes are TRBV19 and TRBJ1-5, with 7 bases matching TRBD1. Germline V gene data show CDR1 as LNHDA and CDR2 as SQIVND (reference sequence). V shed 3 bases, J shed 0 bases, and the junction held 2 bases outside the gene matches. This CDR3 spans 15 amino acids. The CDR3 DNA sequence: TGTGCCAGTAGTATGACAGGGAATAGCAATCAGCCCCAGCATTTT. As protein: CASSMTGNSNQPQHF.

V and J are TRBV27 and TRBJ2-7; no firm D call. The CDR3 sequence is 13 residues long. Looked up from germline, CDR1 is MNHEY and CDR2 is SMNVEV (reference sequence). V dropped 5 bases and J dropped 2 bases, with 10 bases sitting between them. CDR3 nucleotides: TGTGCCAGCAGTGTCGGTGGACCCTACGAGCAGTACTTC. Translation: CASSVGGPYEQYF.

This sequence joins TRBV4-1 and TRBJ2-2, with TRBD2 matching 9 bases. The junction had 6 bases not matched to a gene; V was cut back by 4 bases and J by 0 bases. The CDR3 is 17 amino acids. Germline CDR1 reads MGHRA; CDR2 reads YSYEKL. CDR3 amino acids: CASSPLLAGSNTGELFF. DNA for the CDR3: TGCGCCAGCAGCCCTCTCCTAGCGGGGTCGAACACCGGGGAGCTGTTTTTT.

This clone has a single count. The chain uses TRBV29-1 and TRBJ2-3; TRBD2 might be the D (5 bases). Per germline, CDR1 SQVTM and CDR2 ANQGSEA. The CDR3 has 13 amino acids. V lost 8 bases, J lost 2 bases, and 14 bases lay in between. The CDR3 bases are TGCAGCTCCCGGACTCTTTCCACAGATACGCAGTATTTT. Amino acid sequence: CSSRTLSTDTQYF.

The chain combines TRBV13 with TRBJ2-3; 8 bases agree with TRBD2. There are 15 residues in the CDR3. CDR1 is PRHDT and CDR2 is FYEKMQ in the germline V gene (reference sequence). Unmatched junction bases numbered 6, after V lost 5 bases and J lost 2 bases. The CDR3 DNA follows: TGTGCCAGCAGCCCATTAGCGGGAATCACAGATACGCAGTATTTT. It specifies CASSPLAGITDTQYF. The full variable domain, with the rest looked up from reference TRBV13 and TRBJ2-3, is AAGVIQSPRHLIKEKRETATLKCYPIPRHDTVYWYQQGPGQDPQFLISFYEKMQSDKGSIPDRFSAQQFSDYHSELNMSSLELGDSALYFCASSPLAGITDTQYFGPGTRLTVL.

The chain couples TRBV11-2 to TRBJ2-7; 11 nucleotides agree with TRBD2. The germline V gene encodes CDR1 SGHAT and CDR2 FQNNGV. Trimming removed 4 bases from V and 12 bases from J; junction bases left unmatched: 11. The CDR3 sequence is 14 residues long. The CDR3 loop reads CASSSGLAAGGLYF. CDR3 DNA: TGTGCCAGCAGCTCGGGACTAGCGGCCGGCGGTCTGTACTTC.